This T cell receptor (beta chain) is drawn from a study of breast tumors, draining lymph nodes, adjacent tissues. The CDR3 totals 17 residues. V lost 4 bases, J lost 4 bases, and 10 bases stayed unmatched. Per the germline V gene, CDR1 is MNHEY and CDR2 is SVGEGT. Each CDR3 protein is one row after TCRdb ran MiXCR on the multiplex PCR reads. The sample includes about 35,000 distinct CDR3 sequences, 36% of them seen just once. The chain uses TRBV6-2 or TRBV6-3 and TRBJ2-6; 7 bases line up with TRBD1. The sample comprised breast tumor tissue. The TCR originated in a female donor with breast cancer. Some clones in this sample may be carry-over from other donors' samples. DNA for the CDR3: TGTGCCAGCAGTTCGGACAGGCCCGGGTGGGGGGCCAACGTCCTGACTTTC. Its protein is CASSSDRPGWGANVLTF.